This T cell receptor (beta chain) comes out of a study of T cells in Graves' hyperthyroidism and ophthalmopathy. Across the study: Staff took peripheral blood when the initial diagnosis was made, before any treatment began. Study findings and constraints: Blood also carried most thyroid clonotypes expanded above 0.001.

This clonotype was observed many times. Its antigen is not identified. The germline gives CDR1 GTSNPN, CDR2 SVGIG (reference sequence). The ends lost 5 bases at V and 2 bases at J; junction bases unmatched: 5. The CDR3 contains 13 residues. No progression to ophthalmopathy during 18 months of follow-up defined stable disease. Exclusion of patients followed from uncontrolled infection, other autoimmune disease, pregnancy or lactation. Amplification targeted TCR beta CDR3 regions from RNA transcripts. The primer set for the first-round RT-PCR of the TCR CDR3 was HTBI. TCRdb independently ran MiXCR on the multiplex PCR reads; one entry per CDR3 protein. Seen here are fewer than 650,000 distinct CDR3 sequences, about 15% observed once, and the top ten hold roughly 13%.

The sequencing input was blood. The receptor was isolated from a woman aged 35 to 49 with Graves' hyperthyroidism. The chain recombines TRBV30 with TRBJ2-5; 7 bases align to TRBD1. The CDR3 DNA is TGTGCCTGGGACAGGGATCGTCAAGAGACCCAGTACTTC. Its protein is CAWDRDRQETQYF.